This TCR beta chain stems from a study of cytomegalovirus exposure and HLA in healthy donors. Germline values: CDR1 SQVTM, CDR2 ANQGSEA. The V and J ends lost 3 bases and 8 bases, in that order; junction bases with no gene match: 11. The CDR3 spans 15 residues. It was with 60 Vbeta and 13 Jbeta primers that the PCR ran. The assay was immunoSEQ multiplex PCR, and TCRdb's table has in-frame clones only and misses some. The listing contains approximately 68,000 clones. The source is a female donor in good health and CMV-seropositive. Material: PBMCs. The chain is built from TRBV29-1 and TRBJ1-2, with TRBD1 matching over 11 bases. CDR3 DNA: TGCAGCGTTGACGCGGTGGACAGGGGGCTGCGGGGCTACACCTTC. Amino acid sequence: CSVDAVDRGLRGYTF.